Each of the 25 T cell receptor beta chains below was sequenced from the same sample in a study of PD-1 blockade in classical Hodgkin lymphoma. The method was immunoSEQ multiplex PCR; TCRdb's version includes in-frame clones alone and lacks a portion of them. In the table there are around 28,000 clones, roughly three quarters of which are singletons. The patients all showed relapse after autologous stem cell transplantation, while their brentuximab vedotin exposure varied. The starting material was peripheral blood mononuclear cells (PBMCs), obtained before the second cycle of nivolumab. These receptors came from a human donor with classical Hodgkin lymphoma.

The chain employs TRBV27 and TRBJ2-5; the D is unclear. There are 11 residues in the CDR3. The V gene lost 10 bases and the J gene lost 4 bases, with 10 bases spanning the gap. CDR1 and CDR2 from the germline V gene are MNHEY and SMNVEV (reference sequence). CDR3 residues: CATKGRETQYF. The CDR3 nucleotides are TGTGCCACCAAGGGTCGAGAGACCCAGTACTTC.

There are many counts of this clone. The sample has other DNA sequences that encode this CDR3 too. The chain recombines TRBV5-1 with TRBJ2-1; possible D gene TRBD2, 6 bases. V shed 1 base and J shed 4 bases, with 12 bases lying between them. CDR1 is SGHRS, CDR2 YFSETQ, per germline. The CDR3 is made up of 15 amino acids. Here the CDR3 DNA reads TGCGCCAGCAGCTTGACTAGCAGTCCATACAATGAGCAGTTCTTC. Its protein is CASSLTSSPYNEQFF.

The chain recombines TRBV23-1 with TRBJ2-7; D is unclear. TRBV23-1 is an ORF for which the function is uncertain. Trimming left V 11 bases short and J 0 bases short, with 23 bases between. The length of the CDR3 is 16 residues. The CDR3 sequence is CAGDGPTYLASYEQYV. CDR3 coding DNA: TGCGCCGGTGATGGTCCCACTTATTTAGCCTCCTACGAGCAGTACGTC.

V gene TRBV5-6 combines with J gene TRBJ1-4; maybe TRBD1 (6 bases). The germline CDR1 and CDR2 sequences are SGHDT and YYEEEE. The length of the CDR3 is 15 residues. V lost 2 bases and J lost 6, with 14 bases in between. The CDR3 DNA sequence: TGTGCCAGCAGCTTAATTCGGCAGGGGCATGAAAAACTGTTTTTT. It specifies CASSLIRQGHEKLFF.

The count of this clone is one. CDR3 nucleotides: TGTGCCAGCAGCGTGGGGGGGGCAGGCGGAAACACCATATATTTT. This translates into CASSVGGAGGNTIYF. The V and J genes are TRBV6-5 and TRBJ1-3; tentatively, D is TRBD1 (6 bases). Germline CDR1 reads MNHEY; CDR2 reads SVGAGI. CDR3 length: 15 residues. Deletions cut 6 bases from V and 4 bases from J, with 16 bases between.

A remark on this clone: Other DNA sequences in this sample translate to the same CDR3. V usage is TRBV5-6 and J usage is TRBJ2-1, with 7 bases identical to TRBD2. Unmatched junction bases numbered 5, after V lost 0 bases and J lost 5 bases. This CDR3 has 15 amino acids. CDR1 and CDR2 from the germline V gene are SGHDT and YYEEEE. CDR3 region: CASSLVAGEHNEQFF. DNA for the CDR3: TGTGCCAGCAGCTTGGTTGCGGGAGAACACAATGAGCAGTTCTTC.

The chain recombines TRBV2 with TRBJ2-4; D might be TRBD1 (6 bases). Deletions cut 1 base from V and 1 base from J, with 14 bases between. The germline gives CDR1 SNHLY, CDR2 FYNNEI. There are 17 residues in the CDR3. Written as DNA, the CDR3 is TGTGCCAGCAGTGAAGGGGATATGGGGGCTGCCAAAAACATTCAGTACTTC. It yields the protein CASSEGDMGAAKNIQYF.

In its sample, this clone was seen a few times. This chain joins TRBV5-4 and TRBJ2-7; 7 nucleotides agree with TRBD1. Germline CDR1 reads SGHNT; CDR2 reads YYREEE (reference sequence). After removal of 4 bases from V and 5 bases from J, the junction contained 9 bases not matched to a gene. This CDR3 spans 14 amino acids. The CDR3, as DNA: TGTGCCAGCAGCGGACGGACAGGTCTAGACGAGCAGTACTTC. It yields the protein CASSGRTGLDEQYF.

The chain uses TRBV9 and TRBJ2-1; 7 bases are a match to TRBD1. Per the germline V gene, CDR1 is SGDLS and CDR2 is YYNGEE. This CDR3 spans 13 amino acids. V shed 4 bases and J 10 bases; nucleotides not matched to a gene: 8. The CDR3 spells CASSPDRVKEQFF. DNA of the CDR3: TGTGCCAGCAGCCCTGACAGGGTAAAAGAGCAGTTCTTC.

The V call is TRBV6-5, the J call TRBJ2-1, with D possibly being TRBD2 (6 bases). V was pared by 0 bases and J by 4 bases, with 13 bases between. The CDR3 runs 16 residues. CDR1 and CDR2 (germline): MNHEY, SVGAGI. CDR3 in DNA: TGTGCCAGCAGTTACTCGTGGCTAGCGCGTTACAATGAGCAGTTCTTC. It encodes CASSYSWLARYNEQFF.

The CDR3 loop reads CARAPTGLSYEQYV. The CDR3 nucleotides are TGTGCCCGAGCCCCCACCGGACTCTCCTACGAGCAGTACGTC. V gene TRBV21-1 combines with J gene TRBJ2-7; TRBD2 is taken as the D call from the table, unchecked against the DNA. TRBV21-1 is a listed pseudogene. The CDR3 totals 14 residues.

As DNA, the CDR3 is TGTGCCAGCAGCTTATCGGGGTGGAGCAATCAGCCCCAGCATTTT. Protein product: CASSLSGWSNQPQHF. This chain uses TRBV7-2 with TRBJ1-5; D is undetermined. Looked up from germline, CDR1 is SGHTA and CDR2 is FQGNSA. The CDR3 totals 15 residues. Trimming cost V 2 bases and J 1 base, with 9 bases left between them.

The chain links TRBV5-1 to TRBJ2-1; no reliable D call. V lost 4 bases to trimming and J lost 9 bases, with 17 bases between them. Germline CDR1 reads SGHRS; CDR2 reads YFSETQ. The CDR3 is 14 residues long. CDR3 bases: TGCGCCAGCAGCGCCGGAGAGAAGTTAACTGAGCAGTTCTTC. It yields the protein CASSAGEKLTEQFF.

The rearrangement uses TRBV18 and TRBJ2-4; D is possibly TRBD1 (6 bases). V lost 6 bases, J lost 1 base, and 16 bases lay in between. CDR3 size: 16 residues. Germline V gene data show CDR1 as KGHSH and CDR2 as LQKENI. CDR3 bases: TGTGCCAGCTCCTTGACAGGAGCCGGGGCCAAAAACATTCAGTACTTC. It yields the protein CASSLTGAGAKNIQYF.

The rearrangement links TRBV5-5 to TRBJ1-4; D is possibly TRBD1 (5 bases). The CDR3 is 14 residues long. Between the trimmed V and J ends, which lost 5 bases and 8 bases, there was a span of 16 bases. Germline values: CDR1 SGHKS, CDR2 YYEKEE (reference sequence). The CDR3: CASRDGAGLEKLFF. The DNA of the CDR3 is TGTGCCAGCAGAGACGGGGCAGGGCTGGAAAAACTGTTTTTT. The full variable domain, completed using reference TRBV5-5 and TRBJ1-4, is DAGVTQSPTHLIKTRGQQVTLRCSPISGHKSVSWYQQVLGQGPQFIFQYYEKEERGRGNFPDRFSARQFPNYSSELNVNALLLGDSALYLCASRDGAGLEKLFFGSGTQLSVL.

The chain uses TRBV5-4 and TRBJ2-2, with D perhaps TRBD1 (6 bases). This CDR3 comprises 13 residues. Trimming left V 7 bases short and J 0 bases short, with 7 bases between. Germline values: CDR1 SGHNT, CDR2 YYREEE (reference sequence). The CDR3 DNA reads TGTGCCAGCCGGACAGCGAACACCGGGGAGCTGTTTTTT. Encoded protein: CASRTANTGELFF.

J is TRBJ2-2 and V is TRBV28; TRBD1 agrees at 12 bases. Trimming cost V 2 bases and J 6 bases; bases outside gene matches: 10. CDR1 and CDR2 (germline): MDHEN, SYDVKM. CDR3 length equals 18 residues. The DNA of the CDR3 is TGTGCCAGCAGTTTAAGACCCCTGGGACAGGGGGCGTCCGGGGAGCTGTTTTTT. Its protein is CASSLRPLGQGASGELFF. The full variable domain, rest sourced from reference TRBV28 and TRBJ2-2, is DVKVTQSSRYLVKRTGEKVFLECVQDMDHENMFWYRQDPGLGLRLIYFSYDVKMKEKGDIPEGYSVSREKKERFSLILESASTNQTSMYLCASSLRPLGQGASGELFFGEGSRLTVL.

The chain has TRBV6-6 and TRBJ2-2, with D possibly TRBD2 on 5 matching bases. The germline gives CDR1 MNHNY, CDR2 SVGAGI (reference sequence). This CDR3 has 15 residues. Trimming left V 6 bases short and J 3 bases short, with 14 bases between. The CDR3 DNA reads as TGTGCCAGCAGGGAAGAAGGGAGTTACACCGGGGAGCTGTTTTTT. Encoded protein: CASREEGSYTGELFF.

The chain employs TRBV2 and TRBJ2-2; D might be TRBD1 or TRBD2, each matching 5 bases. V lost 2 bases to trimming and J lost 5 bases, with 18 bases between them. The CDR3 extends over 17 amino acids. Germline V gene data show CDR1 as SNHLY and CDR2 as FYNNEI. The chain's CDR3 is CASSEIGTQLKTGELFF. The CDR3 DNA sequence: TGTGCCAGCAGTGAAATCGGGACCCAACTAAAGACCGGGGAGCTGTTTTTT. The whole variable domain, filled in from reference TRBV2 and TRBJ2-2, reads EPEVTQTPSHQVTQMGQEVILRCVPISNHLYFYWYRQILGQKVEFLVSFYNNEISEKSEIFDDQFSVERPDGSNFTLKIRSTKLEDSAMYFCASSEIGTQLKTGELFFGEGSRLTVL.

The chain couples TRBV4-3 to TRBJ2-2; 9 nucleotides agree with TRBD2. In germline, CDR1 is LGHNA, CDR2 YSLEER. V lost 1 base to trimming and J lost 5 bases; unmatched junction nucleotides: 5. The CDR3 extends over 16 amino acids. The CDR3 sequence is CASSQGRLAGTGELFF. The CDR3, as DNA: TGCGCCAGCAGCCAAGGACGCCTAGCGGGGACCGGGGAGCTGTTTTTT.

The chain has TRBV29-1 and TRBJ2-5; 7 bases agree with TRBD2. Germline V gene lookup returns CDR1 SQVTM and CDR2 ANQGSEA. The CDR3 extends over 14 amino acids. V lost 6 bases to trimming and J lost 4 bases; unmatched junction nucleotides: 11. CDR3 sequence: CSVSSGWIGETQYF. The CDR3 DNA follows: TGCAGCGTATCTAGCGGATGGATAGGAGAGACCCAGTACTTC.

This sequence joins TRBV10-1 and TRBJ2-3; unclear D gene. Trimming pared 6 bases from V and 0 bases from J, leaving 7 bases between. Germline lookup yields CDR1 WNHNN and CDR2 SYGVQD (reference sequence). This CDR3 has 13 residues. The CDR3 sequence is CASREDSTDTQYF. The CDR3 bases are TGCGCCAGCAGGGAAGACAGCACAGATACGCAGTATTTT.

At least ten counts were recorded for this clone. The chain has TRBV19 and TRBJ1-6; D is uncertain. Trimming took off 9 bases at V and 6 bases at J, with 9 bases between the two ends. The CDR3 has 12 amino acids. The germline gives CDR1 LNHDA, CDR2 SQIVND (reference sequence). The CDR3 sequence: CARNRLNSPLHF. In nucleotides, the CDR3 is TGTGCCAGAAACCGGCTTAATTCACCCCTCCACTTT.

The chain employs TRBV5-5 and TRBJ2-1; D call uncertain. CDR3 length: 12 amino acids. The germline CDR1 and CDR2 sequences are SGHKS and YYEKEE (reference sequence). V was clipped by 6 bases and J by 8 bases, with 12 bases between them. CDR3 region: CASTLEGYEQFF. As DNA, the CDR3 is TGTGCCAGCACCCTGGAAGGGTATGAGCAGTTCTTC. Using reference TRBV5-5 and TRBJ2-1 for the parts outside the CDR3, the full variable domain is DAGVTQSPTHLIKTRGQQVTLRCSPISGHKSVSWYQQVLGQGPQFIFQYYEKEERGRGNFPDRFSARQFPNYSSELNVNALLLGDSALYLCASTLEGYEQFFGPGTRLTVL.

This clone was counted once. The V and J genes are TRBV5-4 and TRBJ2-1; either TRBD1 or TRBD2 may fit D (5 bases each). Trimming removed 4 bases at V and 8 bases at J, with 19 bases between. CDR3 size: 15 residues. CDR1 is SGHNT and CDR2 is YYREEE in the germline V gene (reference sequence). CDR3 coding DNA: TGTGCCAGCAGCCTAGGTGGGGACCCCTTAGATGAGCAGTTCTTC. This sequence encodes CASSLGGDPLDEQFF.